A selection of T cell receptor beta chains follows, all from one sample in a study of blood T cell repertoires in COVID-19. Profiled with immunoSEQ multiplex PCR; TCRdb holds only in-frame clones, not every one. The profile shows 150,000 to 200,000 clones, around 90% of them singletons. The specimen was peripheral blood. These receptors all stem from a man in his forties or fifties with active or convalescent COVID-19. CDR3s include the opening cysteine and the closing phenylalanine or tryptophan. A D gene is named only where the DNA matches it firmly. Rows may omit the clone size; those that give it use once, few, many or a size class.

clone_size d_call j_call v_call cdr3_aa cdr3_nt
. . TRBJ1-1 TRBV3-1/TRBV3-2 CASSRKGGGTEAFF TGTGCCAGCAGCCGGAAAGGCGGTGGGACTGAAGCTTTCTTT
. TRBD1 TRBJ1-5 TRBV6-6 CASNPRDRRLQPQHF TGTGCCAGCAATCCCCGGGACAGGCGTCTGCAGCCCCAGCATTTT
few TRBD2 TRBJ2-7 TRBV5-4 CASSTASGGYEQYF TGTGCCAGCAGCACAGCTAGCGGAGGCTACGAGCAGTACTTC
. . TRBJ2-1 TRBV18 CASSHDSYNEQFF TGTGCCAGCTCACATGACAGTTACAATGAGCAGTTCTTC
. TRBD1 TRBJ1-1 TRBV28 CASSFGTGMNTEAFF TGTGCCAGCAGTTTTGGGACAGGGATGAACACTGAAGCTTTCTTT
. . TRBJ1-2 TRBV7-2 CASSFGGSYGYTF TGTGCCAGCAGCTTTGGGGGGAGCTATGGCTACACCTTC
once TRBD1 TRBJ1-1 TRBV27 CASSFLPPQDRGYAEAFF TGTGCCAGCAGTTTTCTTCCCCCGCAGGACAGGGGGTACGCTGAAGCTTTCTTT
. . TRBJ1-3 TRBV28 CAAAGGGSLGNTIYF TGTGCCGCTGCGGGGGGAGGCTCCCTCGGAAACACCATATATTTT
once . TRBJ1-1 TRBV6-1 CASSENPVMNTEAFF TGTGCCAGCAGTGAAAACCCAGTCATGAACACTGAAGCTTTCTTT
. . TRBJ2-3 TRBV9 CASSSPQSVDTQYF TGTGCCAGCAGCTCCCCCCAGTCCGTAGATACGCAGTATTTT
many TRBD1 TRBJ2-7 TRBV6-6 CASRDGTGGYEQYF TGTGCCAGCAGAGACGGGACAGGGGGATACGAGCAGTACTTC
. . TRBJ2-2 TRBV28 CASSLVRGAGELFF TGTGCCAGCAGTTTAGTCAGGGGGGCCGGGGAGCTGTTTTTT
. TRBD2 TRBJ2-1 TRBV6-2/TRBV6-3 CASSSWTSGGSRYNEQFF TGTGCCAGCAGTTCCTGGACTAGCGGGGGATCCCGCTACAATGAGCAGTTCTTC
. . TRBJ1-4 TRBV19 CASSSRVTNEKLFF TGTGCCAGTAGTAGCAGGGTAACTAATGAAAAACTGTTTTTT
. . TRBJ1-1 TRBV18 CASSPPTMNTEAFF TGTGCCAGCTCACCACCCACAATGAACACTGAAGCTTTCTTT
. TRBD2 TRBJ2-7 TRBV5-5 CASSLGGGSYEQYF TGTGCCAGCAGCTTGGGCGGGGGCTCCTACGAGCAGTACTTC
. TRBD2 TRBJ2-3 TRBV3-1/TRBV3-2 CASSQDLWREGADTQYF TGTGCCAGCAGCCAAGATCTTTGGCGGGAGGGGGCAGATACGCAGTATTTT
. . TRBJ1-1 TRBV6-1 CASSEELRSEAFF TGTGCCAGCAGTGAAGAACTTAGAAGTGAAGCTTTCTTT
. . TRBJ2-7 TRBV27 CASSLSWGGYEQYF TGTGCCAGCAGTTTATCATGGGGCGGCTACGAGCAGTACTTC
. . TRBJ2-7 TRBV5-1 CASSSGGGSYEQYF TGCGCCAGCAGCTCCGGGGGAGGCTCCTACGAGCAGTACTTC
. TRBD2 TRBJ2-6 TRBV7-2 CASSLRRGLSSGANVLTF TGTGCCAGCAGCTTACGGCGGGGGTTAAGCTCTGGGGCCAACGTCCTGACTTTC
. . TRBJ1-1 TRBV5-1 CASSDIRNTEAFF TGCGCCAGCAGCGACATTAGGAACACTGAAGCTTTCTTT
. . TRBJ1-4 TRBV27 CASSQNRVPNEKLFF TGTGCCAGCAGTCAGAACAGGGTTCCTAATGAAAAACTGTTTTTT
once TRBD1 TRBJ1-2 TRBV9 CASSVDRAGYTF TGTGCCAGCAGCGTCGACAGGGCCGGCTACACCTTC
. TRBD1 TRBJ1-6 TRBV6-6 CASSLGQGVGFSPLHF TGTGCCAGCAGCCTGGGACAGGGTGTGGGGTTTTCACCCCTCCACTTT
. . TRBJ1-2 TRBV19 CASTVHGRAEGYTF TGTGCCAGTACGGTCCACGGGAGGGCCGAGGGCTACACCTTC
. . TRBJ1-1 TRBV5-1 CASSLDPPGRANTEAFF TGCGCCAGCAGCTTGGACCCTCCGGGCAGGGCGAACACTGAAGCTTTCTTT
. TRBD2 TRBJ2-3 TRBV9 CASSVRAGTSGSKDTQYF TGTGCCAGCAGCGTAAGGGCAGGGACTAGCGGGAGTAAAGATACGCAGTATTTT
. . TRBJ1-2 TRBV24-1 CATSEQGYGYTF TGTGCCACCAGTGAACAGGGATATGGCTACACCTTC
. . TRBJ1-1 TRBV30 CAWGTGGREAFF TGTGCCTGGGGGACGGGGGGAAGGGAAGCTTTCTTT
. . TRBJ1-5 TRBV19 CASGPNQPQHF TGTGCCTCAGGGCCCAATCAGCCCCAGCATTTT
. . TRBJ2-1 TRBV2 CASSLYNEQFF TGTGCCAGCAGTCTCTACAATGAGCAGTTCTTC
few . TRBJ2-2 TRBV18 CASSPLQDSSGELFF TGTGCCAGCTCACCCTTACAAGACAGTTCGGGGGAGCTGTTTTTT
. TRBD1 TRBJ1-1 TRBV19 CATQERTGMNTEAFF TGTGCCACCCAAGAGAGGACAGGGATGAACACTGAAGCTTTCTTT
. . TRBJ1-5 TRBV6-5 CASSYRQYSNQPQHF TGTGCCAGCAGTTACCGCCAGTATAGCAATCAGCCCCAGCATTTT
. TRBD1 TRBJ2-7 TRBV5-8 CASTGGQDYEQYF TGTGCCAGCACCGGGGGACAGGACTACGAGCAGTACTTC
. TRBD2 TRBJ2-3 TRBV11-3 CASSLDLAGVIADTQYF TGTGCCAGCAGCTTAGATCTAGCGGGAGTAATCGCAGATACGCAGTATTTT
. . TRBJ2-1 TRBV4-2 CASSQLGVDEQFF TGTGCCAGCAGCCAACTCGGAGTCGATGAGCAGTTCTTC